This is a list of T cell receptor beta chains from one sample in a study of control samples from healthy donors and cancer patients. Assay: immunoSEQ multiplex PCR; the TCRdb copy retains only in-frame clones and omits some. Counted here are about 130,000 clones, 92% occurring once; the ten biggest clones make up around 2.1%. Sequencing was done on a sample of blood. The receptors were gathered from a woman between 50 and 59 years old in good health. Both conserved end residues are trimmed from each CDR3.

v_gene	j_gene	CDR3aa
TRBV9	TRBJ1-1	ASSVGSRGAEAF
TRBV3-1/TRBV3-2	TRBJ2-7	ASSQRRGQSSYEQY
TRBV19	TRBJ1-6	ASSPQAQDNSPLH
TRBV30	TRBJ2-5	AMDPGGETQY
TRBV19	TRBJ1-2	ASSIWGSLTRGYT
TRBV9	TRBJ1-1	ASSVAGSAEAF
TRBV15	TRBJ1-5	ATSRDGTVNQPQH
TRBV5-4	TRBJ1-4	ASRNRTETNEKLF
TRBV3-1/TRBV3-2	TRBJ1-5	ASSQELSNQPQH
TRBV28	TRBJ1-4	ASSPGGPYNEKLF
TRBV6-6	TRBJ1-3	ASSSRDSGNTIY
TRBV27	TRBJ1-5	ASSIRRGGPQH
TRBV27	TRBJ1-2	ASSDRPGGYT
TRBV3-1/TRBV3-2	TRBJ2-2	ASSQAATGELF
TRBV6-5	TRBJ2-1	ASSYRRLYEQF
TRBV3-1/TRBV3-2	TRBJ2-3	ASSQASSGGLDTQY
TRBV18	TRBJ1-4	ASSLPWPLNEKLF
TRBV10-3	TRBJ1-2	AISELQGYGYT
TRBV7-9	TRBJ2-2	ASSLVRGTGELF
TRBV3-1/TRBV3-2	TRBJ2-1	ASSQVYNEQF
TRBV11-2	TRBJ1-1	ASSFDWGNTEAF
TRBV19	TRBJ1-4	ASRSADASFRRKLF
TRBV6-1	TRBJ2-7	ASSALLAGGPYEQY
TRBV7-8	TRBJ2-7	ASSPEIKRQGYEQY
TRBV29-1	TRBJ1-1	SVDRGETEAF
TRBV29-1	TRBJ2-7	SVEKTGGYEQY
TRBV15	TRBJ2-5	ATSYVAGGGGGQETQY
TRBV5-6	TRBJ2-5	ASSIAGTGIETQY
TRBV4-2	TRBJ1-5	ASSQDWGSQPQH
TRBV6-1	TRBJ2-3	ASSEDRGSTDTQY
TRBV15	TRBJ2-1	ATSRGLVAGGQGEQF
TRBV27	TRBJ2-7	ASSSHDSRYEQY
TRBV6-6	TRBJ2-1	ASTTSGGSSYNEQF
TRBV5-6	TRBJ1-6	ASSLRSLRIDSPLH
TRBV30	TRBJ1-1	AWSTGTGHTEAF
TRBV6-6	TRBJ1-1	AIKRRSQDTEAF
TRBV14	TRBJ2-1	ASSPTIRSGSRAPGEQF
TRBV5-1	TRBJ1-2	ASSLDSTYGYT
TRBV13	TRBJ1-1	ASSVGPIERGNTEAF
TRBV29-1	TRBJ2-3	SVVVGAGAPPDTQY
TRBV24-1	TRBJ1-5	ATSDFGDPGAQH
TRBV18	TRBJ1-3	ASSPRRQGAEPNSGNTIY
TRBV28	TRBJ1-6	ASSLLQNSPLH
TRBV27	TRBJ2-3	ASSTAAGLTDTQY
TRBV6-1	TRBJ1-6	ASSGDRGAYNSPLH
TRBV28	TRBJ1-2	ANLDGEGGYT
TRBV10-3	TRBJ1-2	ATTSGGGSTAVYGYT
TRBV5-5	TRBJ1-2	ASSLVVQGLIYGYT
TRBV3-1/TRBV3-2	TRBJ1-1	ASSHKVNTEAF
TRBV5-6	TRBJ2-7	ASSLVGGSTDEQY
TRBV30	TRBJ1-5	AWSVGTFLNQPQH
TRBV12-5	TRBJ2-1	ASGLVVAGGSYNEQF
TRBV6-6	TRBJ1-2	ASSRTLLGGSDT